This T cell receptor beta chain was sequenced for a study of T cell responses to AZD1222 COVID-19 vaccine. The data were produced by immunoSEQ multiplex PCR, yet TCRdb's version contains in-frame clones alone and is incomplete. Among about 130,000 clones listed, approximately 93% were seen once. This clone was counted between two and nine times. The CDR3 runs 15 residues. V dropped 5 bases and J dropped 4; count of bases not matched to a gene: 6. The germline CDR1 and CDR2 sequences are SGHVS and FQNEAQ. The origin of this receptor is an adult in good health. This chain joins TRBV7-8 and TRBJ2-2; 8 bases align to TRBD1. This specimen was peripheral blood, taken on day 0 of AZD1222 vaccination. The CDR3 reads CASSPGQGGTGELFF. The CDR3 DNA follows: TGTGCCAGCAGCCCCGGACAGGGTGGCACCGGGGAGCTGTTTTTT.